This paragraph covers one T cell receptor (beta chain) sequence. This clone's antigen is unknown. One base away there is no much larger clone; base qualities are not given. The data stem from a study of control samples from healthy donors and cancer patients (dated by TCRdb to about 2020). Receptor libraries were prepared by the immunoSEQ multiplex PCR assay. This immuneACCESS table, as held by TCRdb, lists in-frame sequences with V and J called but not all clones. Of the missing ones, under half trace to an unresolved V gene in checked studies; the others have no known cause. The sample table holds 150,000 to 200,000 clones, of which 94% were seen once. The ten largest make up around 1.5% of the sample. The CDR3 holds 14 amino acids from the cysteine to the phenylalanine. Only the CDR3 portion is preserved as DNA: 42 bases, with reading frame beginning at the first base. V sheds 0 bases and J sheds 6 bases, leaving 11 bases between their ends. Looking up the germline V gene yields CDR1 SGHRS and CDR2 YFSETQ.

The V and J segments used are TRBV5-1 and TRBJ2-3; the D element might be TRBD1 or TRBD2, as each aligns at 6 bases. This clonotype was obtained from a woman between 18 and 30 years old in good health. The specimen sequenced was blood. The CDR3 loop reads CASSLATGGDTQYF. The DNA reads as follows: TGCGCCAGCAGCTTGGCGACAGGAGGGGATACGCAGTATTTT.